A selection of T cell receptor beta chains follows, all from one sample in a study of PD-1 blockade in classical Hodgkin lymphoma. The table came from immunoSEQ multiplex PCR; TCRdb's copy has only in-frame clones and leaves some out. This repertoire shows 14,000 to 15,000 clones, around 61% found once; its top ten account for about 10%. This material consisted of peripheral blood mononuclear cells (PBMCs), taken at baseline. The receptors originated from a human donor with classical Hodgkin lymphoma. The CDR3 runs from the conserved cysteine through the conserved F or W. A D gene is named only where the DNA matches it firmly. Where a row states a size, it is once, few, many or the class of an expanded clone; other rows omit it.

CDR3 protein	CDR3 DNA	V gene	J gene	clone size	D gene
CASSLLGMERTTYNEQFF	TGCGCCAGCAGCTTACTGGGGATGGAGCGGACGACCTACAATGAGCAGTTCTTC	TRBV5-1	TRBJ2-1	-	-
CASSMGTLNNEQFF	TGTGCCAGTAGTATGGGGACACTCAACAATGAGCAGTTCTTC	TRBV19	TRBJ2-1	-	-
CSAMTGDGYTF	TGCAGTGCTATGACAGGGGACGGCTACACCTTC	TRBV20-1	TRBJ1-2	few	TRBD1
CASSTTSGSTNEQFF	TGTGCCAGCAGCACGACTAGCGGGAGTACTAATGAGCAGTTCTTC	TRBV13	TRBJ2-1	-	TRBD2
CASSSPRRDPRGEAFF	TGTGCCAGCAGCTCGCCCCGCCGGGACCCGAGAGGTGAAGCTTTCTTT	TRBV7-9	TRBJ1-1	-	-
CASSPGGGLDEKLFF	TGTGCCAGCAGTCCGGGGGGAGGATTGGATGAAAAACTGTTTTTT	TRBV6-1	TRBJ1-4	-	-
CASSRDSLGEQFF	TGTGCCAGCAGCAGGGACTCCCTGGGTGAGCAGTTCTTC	TRBV7-9	TRBJ2-1	-	-
CAWKRFGRTNTEAFF	TGTGCCTGGAAACGCTTCGGACGGACGAACACTGAAGCTTTCTTT	TRBV30	TRBJ1-1	few	-
CASSLTGPGEKLFF	TGCGCCAGCAGCTTGACAGGACCGGGGGAAAAACTGTTTTTT	TRBV5-1	TRBJ1-4	-	-
CAWSVLGAYSGNTIYF	TGTGCCTGGAGTGTACTGGGGGCCTACTCTGGAAACACCATATATTTT	TRBV30	TRBJ1-3	-	-
CASSQVWSNYGYTF	TGTGCCAGCAGCCAAGTTTGGAGTAACTATGGCTACACCTTC	TRBV7-8	TRBJ1-2	-	-
CASSRDTGELFF	TGTGCCAGCAGCCGTGACACCGGGGAGCTGTTTTTT	TRBV7-3	TRBJ2-2	-	-
CASSFGAENQPQHF	TGTGCCAGCAGTTTTGGGGCAGAAAATCAGCCCCAGCATTTT	TRBV28	TRBJ1-5	-	-
CASVPGTSGRAYEQYF	TGCGCCAGCGTCCCCGGGACTAGCGGGAGGGCCTACGAGCAGTACTTC	TRBV5-1	TRBJ2-7	few	TRBD2
CASSSARLLSTNEKLFF	TGTGCCAGCAGTTCCGCCCGGTTGCTCTCAACTAATGAAAAACTGTTTTTT	TRBV7-9	TRBJ1-4	-	-
CASSVGQGSDTQYF	TGTGCCAGCAGCGTAGGACAGGGGTCAGATACGCAGTATTTT	TRBV9	TRBJ2-3	-	TRBD1
CASSLEVYGSYEQYF	TGTGCCAGCAGCTTGGAGGTTTACGGTTCCTACGAGCAGTACTTC	TRBV5-6	TRBJ2-7	-	-
CASSLAEAFF	TGTGCCAGCAGCTTAGCCGAAGCTTTCTTT	TRBV7-8	TRBJ1-1	-	-
CASSLAGTAYEQYF	TGTGCCAGCAGCTTAGCCGGGACAGCGTACGAGCAGTACTTC	TRBV11-2	TRBJ2-7	few	TRBD1
CASSLLGTGGQPQHF	TGCGCCAGCAGCTTGCTCGGGACAGGGGGGCAGCCCCAGCATTTT	TRBV5-1	TRBJ1-5	-	TRBD1
CASMRASYNEQFF	TGTGCCAGCATGCGGGCCTCCTACAATGAGCAGTTCTTC	TRBV6-1	TRBJ2-1	-	-
CASSIWRQPQHF	TGTGCCAGTAGTATATGGCGCCAGCCCCAGCATTTT	TRBV19	TRBJ1-5	few	-
CAISGRTSGGVDTQYF	TGTGCCATCAGTGGGAGGACTAGCGGGGGAGTAGATACGCAGTATTTT	TRBV10-3	TRBJ2-3	-	TRBD2
CASSPAAKNIQYF	TGTGCCAGCTCACCCGCCGCCAAAAACATTCAGTACTTC	TRBV18	TRBJ2-4	few	-
CASSRRTSGRKWETQYF	TGTGCCAGTAGTAGAAGGACTAGCGGGAGGAAATGGGAGACCCAGTACTTC	TRBV19	TRBJ2-5	-	TRBD2
CASSLWRDPKDEQFF	TGTGCCAGCAGCTTGTGGCGGGACCCGAAGGATGAGCAGTTCTTC	TRBV5-4	TRBJ2-1	-	-
CASSLGFSVVTDTQYF	TGTGCCAGCAGCTTAGGTTTTAGCGTGGTTACGGATACGCAGTATTTT	TRBV11-2	TRBJ2-3	-	-
CASSLGQGVSYEQYF	TGTGCCAGCAGTTTGGGACAGGGGGTTAGCTACGAGCAGTACTTC	TRBV11-3	TRBJ2-7	-	TRBD1
CASSFVKNTEAFF	TGTGCCAGCAGTTTCGTCAAGAACACTGAAGCTTTCTTT	TRBV28	TRBJ1-1	once	-
CASSLLRGGRETQYF	TGTGCCAGCAGTCTCCTCCGGGGAGGGAGAGAGACCCAGTACTTC	TRBV27	TRBJ2-5	-	TRBD2
CASSLGGPPLTDTQYF	TGTGCCAGCAGTTTAGGGGGCCCCCCACTAACAGATACGCAGTATTTT	TRBV28	TRBJ2-3	-	-
CASSLVGDLELFF	TGTGCCAGCAGCTTGGTAGGGGATTTGGAGCTGTTTTTT	TRBV5-5	TRBJ2-2	-	-
CASSQSGGSYEQYF	TGTGCCAGCAGCCAATCCGGTGGCTCCTACGAGCAGTACTTC	TRBV7-6	TRBJ2-7	medium-sized	-
CASSDGSGKAFF	TGTGCCAGCAGTGACGGGTCAGGGAAAGCTTTCTTT	TRBV6-1	TRBJ1-1	-	-
CASSSPGQGAVGANILTF	TGTGCCAGCAGCTCCCCGGGACAGGGGGCGGTTGGGGCCAACATCCTGACTTTC	TRBV7-2	TRBJ2-6	-	TRBD1
CASSRRNSPYEQYF	TGTGCCAGCAGTCGGAGGAACAGCCCTTACGAGCAGTACTTC	TRBV25-1	TRBJ2-7	-	-
CASSLALTSGRALETQYF	TGTGCCAGCAGCTTGGCTCTCACTAGCGGGAGGGCCTTGGAGACCCAGTACTTC	TRBV5-4	TRBJ2-5	-	TRBD2
CASSLNQGGPDTQYF	TGTGCCAGCAGCTTGAATCAGGGAGGGCCAGATACGCAGTATTTT	TRBV5-6	TRBJ2-3	-	TRBD2
CASSLGLAGEEAPYNEQFF	TGCGCCAGCAGCTTAGGACTAGCGGGAGAAGAGGCCCCATACAATGAGCAGTTCTTC	TRBV5-1	TRBJ2-1	-	TRBD2
CASSTTGKNTEAFF	TGCGCCAGCAGTACGACGGGAAAGAACACTGAAGCTTTCTTT	TRBV4-1	TRBJ1-1	-	-
CASSKGGSQAEVYEQYF	TGCGCCAGCAGCAAAGGCGGGTCCCAGGCCGAGGTCTACGAGCAGTACTTC	TRBV5-1	TRBJ2-7	-	-
CSVEGSARNTEAFF	TGCAGCGTTGAAGGGTCAGCGAGGAACACTGAAGCTTTCTTT	TRBV29-1	TRBJ1-1	-	-
CASRSSGSRTDTQYF	TGTGCCAGCAGATCTAGCGGGAGCCGCACAGATACGCAGTATTTT	TRBV6-9	TRBJ2-3	-	TRBD2
CSVEGDSYNEQFF	TGCAGCGTTGAAGGGGATTCCTACAATGAGCAGTTCTTC	TRBV29-1	TRBJ2-1	-	-
CATSREDTPYGYTF	TGTGCCACCAGCAGAGAGGACACCCCTTATGGCTACACCTTC	TRBV15	TRBJ1-2	-	-
CAISEGTLGQPQHF	TGTGCCATCAGTGAGGGGACCTTGGGTCAGCCCCAGCATTTT	TRBV10-3	TRBJ1-5	-	-
CASSQLAGNQETQYF	TGTGCCAGCAGCCAACTAGCGGGAAACCAAGAGACCCAGTACTTC	TRBV5-6	TRBJ2-5	-	TRBD2
CASSADGGQVLEAFF	TGTGCCAGCAGCGCAGACGGTGGACAGGTCTTGGAAGCTTTCTTT	TRBV9	TRBJ1-1	-	TRBD1
CASSVAGNTEAFF	TGTGCCAGCAGCGTAGCGGGGAACACTGAAGCTTTCTTT	TRBV9	TRBJ1-1	-	-
CASSLQIGSKQYF	TGTGCCAGCAGCCTACAGATAGGTAGTAAGCAGTACTTC	TRBV7-8	TRBJ2-7	once	-
CASSPWDGAQETQYF	TGTGCCAGCAGTCCGTGGGACGGCGCTCAAGAGACCCAGTACTTC	TRBV27	TRBJ2-5	-	-